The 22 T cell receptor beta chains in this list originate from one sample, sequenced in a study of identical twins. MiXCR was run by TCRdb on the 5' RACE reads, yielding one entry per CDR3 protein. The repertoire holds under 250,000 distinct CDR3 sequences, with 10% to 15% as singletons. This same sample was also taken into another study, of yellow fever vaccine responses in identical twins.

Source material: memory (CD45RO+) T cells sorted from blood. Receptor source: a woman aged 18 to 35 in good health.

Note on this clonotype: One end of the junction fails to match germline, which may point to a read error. CDR3 bases: TGCGCCAGTCGAACAGGGAGGACCGAAGAGAACCAGTACTTC. This gives the protein CASRTGRTEENQYF. The chain joins TRBV5-1 to TRBJ2-5, with D possibly called TRBD1 or TRBD2 (6 bases each). The CDR3 length is 14 residues. Germline lookup yields CDR1 SGHRS and CDR2 YFSETQ.

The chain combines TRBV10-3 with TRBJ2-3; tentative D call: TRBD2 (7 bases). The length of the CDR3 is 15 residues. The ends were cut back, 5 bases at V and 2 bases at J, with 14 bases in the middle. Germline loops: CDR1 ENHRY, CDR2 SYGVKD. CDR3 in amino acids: CAISNRGADTDTQYF. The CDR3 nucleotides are TGTGCCATCAGTAACCGGGGGGCCGACACAGATACGCAGTATTTT.

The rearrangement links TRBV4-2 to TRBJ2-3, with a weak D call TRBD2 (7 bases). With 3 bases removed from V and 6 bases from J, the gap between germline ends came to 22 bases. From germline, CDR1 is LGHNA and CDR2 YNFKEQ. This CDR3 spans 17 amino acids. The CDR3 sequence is CASSQNPTGGNADTQYF. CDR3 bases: TGTGCCAGCAGCCAGAATCCCACGGGGGGCAATGCCGATACGCAGTATTTT.

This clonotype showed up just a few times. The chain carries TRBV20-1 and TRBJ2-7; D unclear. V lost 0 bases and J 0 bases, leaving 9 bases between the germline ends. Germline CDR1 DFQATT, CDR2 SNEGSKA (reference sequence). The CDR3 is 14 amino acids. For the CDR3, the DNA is TGCAGTGCTAGAGACGGCTCGAGCTCCTACGAGCAGTACTTC. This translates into CSARDGSSSYEQYF.

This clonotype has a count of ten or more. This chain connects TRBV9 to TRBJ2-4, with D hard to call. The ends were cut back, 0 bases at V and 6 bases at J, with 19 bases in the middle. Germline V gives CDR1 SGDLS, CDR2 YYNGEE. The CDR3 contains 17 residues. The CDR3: CASSVEVGPGSGNIQYF. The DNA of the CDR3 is TGTGCCAGCAGCGTAGAGGTGGGCCCCGGGTCGGGAAACATTCAGTACTTC.

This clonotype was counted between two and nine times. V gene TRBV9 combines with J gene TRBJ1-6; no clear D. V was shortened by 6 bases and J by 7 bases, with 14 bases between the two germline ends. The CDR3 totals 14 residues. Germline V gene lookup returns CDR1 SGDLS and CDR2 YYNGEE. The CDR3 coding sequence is TGTGCCAGCACCCCGGGCCCCATGAATTCACCCCTCCACTTT. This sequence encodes CASTPGPMNSPLHF.

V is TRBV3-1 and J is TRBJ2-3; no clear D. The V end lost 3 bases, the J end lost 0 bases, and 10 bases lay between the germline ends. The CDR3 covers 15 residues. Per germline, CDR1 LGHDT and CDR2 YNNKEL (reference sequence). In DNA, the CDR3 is TGTGCCAGCAGCCATGGCGGATCTAGCACAGATACGCAGTATTTT. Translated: CASSHGGSSTDTQYF.

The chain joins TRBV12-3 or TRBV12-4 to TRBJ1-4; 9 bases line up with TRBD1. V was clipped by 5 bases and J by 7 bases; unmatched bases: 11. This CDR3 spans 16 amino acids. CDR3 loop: CASSITGQGLSEKLFF. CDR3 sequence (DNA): TGTGCCAGCAGTATAACGGGACAGGGTTTGAGTGAAAAACTGTTTTTT.

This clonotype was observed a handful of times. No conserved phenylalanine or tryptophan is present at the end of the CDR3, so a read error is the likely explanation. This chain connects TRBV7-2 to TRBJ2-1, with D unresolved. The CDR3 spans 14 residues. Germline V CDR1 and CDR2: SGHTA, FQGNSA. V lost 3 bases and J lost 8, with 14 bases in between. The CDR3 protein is CASSLVKSIDEQFV. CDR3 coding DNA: TGTGCCAGCAGCTTGGTAAAGAGTATCGATGAGCAGTTCGTC.

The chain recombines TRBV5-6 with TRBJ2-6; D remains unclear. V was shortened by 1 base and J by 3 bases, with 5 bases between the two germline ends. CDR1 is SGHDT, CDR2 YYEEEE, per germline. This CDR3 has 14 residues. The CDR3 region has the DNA TGTGCCAGCAGCTTGTGGGGTGGGGCCAACGTCCTGACTTTC. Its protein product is CASSLWGGANVLTF.

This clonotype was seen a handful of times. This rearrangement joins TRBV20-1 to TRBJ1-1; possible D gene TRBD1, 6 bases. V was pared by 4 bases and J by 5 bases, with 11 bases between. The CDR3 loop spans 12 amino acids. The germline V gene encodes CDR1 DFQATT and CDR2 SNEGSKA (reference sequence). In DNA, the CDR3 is TGCAGTGCTACGGGGGCAGGGACTGAAGCTTTCTTT. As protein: CSATGAGTEAFF.

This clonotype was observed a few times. CDR3 sequence reads: CSATTGRDGTDTQYF. Here the CDR3 DNA reads TGCAGTGCTACTACCGGGAGAGACGGCACAGATACGCAGTATTTT. This rearrangement joins TRBV20-1 to TRBJ2-3; D perhaps matches TRBD2 (6 bases). The germline gives CDR1 DFQATT, CDR2 SNEGSKA (reference sequence). The CDR3 contains 15 residues. V was cut by 4 bases and J by 1 base, with 15 bases left in between.

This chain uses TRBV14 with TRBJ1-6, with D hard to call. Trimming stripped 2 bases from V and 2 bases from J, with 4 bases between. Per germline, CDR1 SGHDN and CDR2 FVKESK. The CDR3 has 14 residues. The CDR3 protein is CASSQNAYNSPLHF. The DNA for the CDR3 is TGTGCCAGCAGCCAAAATGCCTATAATTCACCCCTCCACTTT.

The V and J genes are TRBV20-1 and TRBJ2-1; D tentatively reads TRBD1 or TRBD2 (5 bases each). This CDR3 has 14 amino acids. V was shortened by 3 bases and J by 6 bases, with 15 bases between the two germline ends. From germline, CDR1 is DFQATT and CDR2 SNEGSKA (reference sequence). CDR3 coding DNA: TGCAGTGCTAGGACCCTCTTTGGGGGCAATGAGCAGTTCTTC. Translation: CSARTLFGGNEQFF.

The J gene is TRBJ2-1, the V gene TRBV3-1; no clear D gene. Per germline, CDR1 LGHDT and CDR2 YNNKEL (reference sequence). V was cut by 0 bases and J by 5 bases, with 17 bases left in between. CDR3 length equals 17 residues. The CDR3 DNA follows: TGTGCCAGCAGCCAAGATCGAACTGGCTACTTCAACAATGAGCAGTTCTTC. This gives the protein CASSQDRTGYFNNEQFF.

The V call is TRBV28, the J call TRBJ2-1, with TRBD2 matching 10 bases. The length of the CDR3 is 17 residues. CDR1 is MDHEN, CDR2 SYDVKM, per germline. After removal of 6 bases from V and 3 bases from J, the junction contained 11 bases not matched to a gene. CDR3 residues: CASRTRGSGRFYNEQFF. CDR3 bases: TGTGCCAGCAGGACACGGGGTAGCGGGAGGTTCTACAATGAGCAGTTCTTC. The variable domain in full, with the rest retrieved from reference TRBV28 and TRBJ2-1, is DVKVTQSSRYLVKRTGEKVFLECVQDMDHENMFWYRQDPGLGLRLIYFSYDVKMKEKGDIPEGYSVSREKKERFSLILESASTNQTSMYLCASRTRGSGRFYNEQFFGPGTRLTVL.

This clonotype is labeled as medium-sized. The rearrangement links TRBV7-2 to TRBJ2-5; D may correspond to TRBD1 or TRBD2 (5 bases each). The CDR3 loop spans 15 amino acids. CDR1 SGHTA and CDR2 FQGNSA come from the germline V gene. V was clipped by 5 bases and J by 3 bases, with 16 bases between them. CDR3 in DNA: TGTGCCAGCAGCCCCTTCCCGAGGGGCGAAGAGACCCAGTACTTC. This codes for CASSPFPRGEETQYF.

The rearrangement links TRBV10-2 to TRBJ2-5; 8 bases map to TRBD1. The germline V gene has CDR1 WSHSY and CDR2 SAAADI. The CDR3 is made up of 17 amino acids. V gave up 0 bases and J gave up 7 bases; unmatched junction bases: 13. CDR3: CASSESTGDSIQGTQYF. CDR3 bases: TGCGCCAGCAGTGAGTCGACAGGGGACTCCATCCAGGGGACCCAGTACTTC.

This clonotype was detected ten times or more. CDR3 loop: CASSLAGHTDTQYF. CDR3 DNA: TGTGCCAGCAGTTTGGCAGGGCACACAGATACGCAGTATTTT. The chain links TRBV6-4 to TRBJ2-3, with D perhaps matching TRBD1 (5 bases). This CDR3 spans 14 amino acids. V lost 5 bases, J lost 2 bases, and 11 bases lay in between. Germline CDR1 reads MRHNA; CDR2 reads SNTAGT.

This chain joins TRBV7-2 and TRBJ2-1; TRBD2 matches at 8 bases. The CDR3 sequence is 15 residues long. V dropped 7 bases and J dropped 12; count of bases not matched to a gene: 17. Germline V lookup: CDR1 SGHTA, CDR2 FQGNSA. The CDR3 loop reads CASIPGLAGFIGQFF. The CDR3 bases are TGTGCCAGCATCCCAGGCCTAGCGGGTTTTATAGGGCAGTTCTTC.

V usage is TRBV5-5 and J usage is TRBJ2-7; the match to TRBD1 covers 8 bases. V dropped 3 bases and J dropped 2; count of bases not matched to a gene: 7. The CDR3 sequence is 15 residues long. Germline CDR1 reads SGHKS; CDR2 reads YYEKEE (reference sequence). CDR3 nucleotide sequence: TGTGCCAGCAGCTGGGGGGACAGGACCCCCTACGAGCAGTACTTC. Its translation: CASSWGDRTPYEQYF.

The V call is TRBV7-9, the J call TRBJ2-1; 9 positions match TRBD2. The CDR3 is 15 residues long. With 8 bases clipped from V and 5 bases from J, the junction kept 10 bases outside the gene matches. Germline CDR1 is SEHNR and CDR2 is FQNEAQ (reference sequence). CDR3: CASRAGTSIDNEQFF. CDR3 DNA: TGTGCCAGCCGGGCCGGGACTAGCATCGACAATGAGCAGTTCTTC.